This T cell receptor beta chain appears in the sequencing data of a study of human T cells and chemical hapten exposure. The wider study: The sensitizer, 2% DPC, was used on around 2 cm by around 2 cm of upper inner arm skin. Per-sample TCR yields varied mainly from small pooled library volume differences. Overall study findings and caveats: Given that the donors had alopecia, their immune response may differ from that seen in healthy people. Relative to control repertoires, expanded TCRs gave rise to significantly more large CDR3 similarity clusters.

TCRdb analysed the RACE reads with MiXCR anew, one entry per CDR3 protein. The table shows roughly 56,000 distinct CDR3 sequences, with 9.6% occurring only once. Time point reported: pre-sensitization, week 0. This sample's treatment: therapeutic diphenylcyclopropenone sensitization with weekly scalp DPC. Unfractionated whole blood served as the source for total RNA extraction. Deletions cut 1 base from V and 1 base from J, with 13 bases between. The CDR3 is 17 amino acids. A word on this clonotype: Its target is not known.

Sequences were derived from whole blood, sampled in connection with sensitization to the hapten diphenylcyclopropenone (DPC). This receptor was taken from a woman aged 25-40 years with alopecia areata. Some clones in this sample may be carry-over from other donors' samples. The chain has TRBV12-3 or TRBV12-4 and TRBJ1-4; D is uncertain. CDR3 residues: CASSLVTGIGTNEKLFF. In nucleotides, the CDR3 is TGTGCCAGCAGTTTAGTTACCGGGATCGGAACTAATGAAAAACTGTTTTTT.